By proportion, the clone carrying this TCR beta chain is medium-sized. The data were taken from a study of blood T cell repertoires in COVID-19. Study-level background: Sites across the United States, Italy and Spain contributed samples from acute and convalescent COVID-19. PBMCs, B-cell-depleted T cells, or T cells were the source of the cDNA or gDNA that made up the material.

The CDR3 runs to 13 residues. J was trimmed by 7 bases and V by 8 bases; bases with no gene match: 7. Authors' data handling: Estimated nucleated cell counts came from reference gene primer amplification. Clones were sequenced by immunoSEQ multiplex PCR, and TCRdb holds only the in-frame ones, with some missing. The D gene and trimming were derived from the DNA, and the V and J assignments and clone size from that table. The sample has around 110,000 clones; roughly 79% are singletons. The material sequenced was peripheral blood. The chain links TRBV12-3 or TRBV12-4 to TRBJ1-5; 8 nucleotides agree with TRBD1. The receptor comes from a man aged 65-85 years with active or convalescent COVID-19. In DNA form, the CDR3 reads TGTGCCAGCGACGACAGGGGAGGACAGCCCCAGCATTTT. Translated: CASDDRGGQPQHF.